The present T cell receptor (beta chain) was sequenced within a study of blood T cell repertoires in COVID-19. The overall study: Samples of COVID-19 (acute and convalescent) were obtained from the United States, Italy and Spain.

As processed by the authors: Reference gene primer amplification yielded estimated nucleated cell counts. Clones were read by immunoSEQ multiplex PCR, and TCRdb kept only the in-frame ones, dropping some. D and trimming were read from the DNA, whereas the V and J calls and clone size are those reported in that table. The top ten clones hold over 9% of a sample with 110,000 to 150,000 clones, 87% of them seen once. Participants, about 18 to 90 years old, spanned around 25 US areas. CDR3 length equals 15 residues. Germline lookup yields CDR1 SGHRS and CDR2 YFSETQ. V was pared by 4 bases and J by 2 bases, with 7 bases of the junction left unmatched.

The sample was PBMCs or T cells enriched from blood (not recorded which). This TCR came from a man between 60 and 75 years old who had recovered from COVID-19. The V and J genes are TRBV5-1 and TRBJ2-7, with 9 bases lining up with TRBD2. In nucleotides, the CDR3 is TGCGCCAGCAGCCTTAGCGGGGGCACCACCTACGAGCAGTACTTC. Protein product: CASSLSGGTTYEQYF.